The rows below give T cell receptor beta chains drawn from one sample of a study of T cell responses to AZD1222 COVID-19 vaccine. Here immunoSEQ multiplex PCR was the method, and the copy in TCRdb shows in-frame clones only, minus some. Of around 140,000 clones in the sample, 92% were seen once. The sequences come from peripheral blood, collected 28 days after the second AZD1222 dose. These receptors were collected from an adult who received the AZD1222 COVID-19 vaccine. CDR3s include the opening cysteine and the closing phenylalanine or tryptophan. A D gene is named only where the DNA matches it firmly. Clone size, where shown, is once, few, many, or a class for clones that have expanded.

D: TRBD1; V: TRBV7-8; size: -; J: TRBJ2-7; DNA: TGTGCCAGCAGCGGGGGACAGGGGTCCTACGAGCAGTACTTC; CDR3: CASSGGQGSYEQYF
D: -; V: TRBV5-6; size: -; J: TRBJ2-7; DNA: TGTGCCAGCAGCTTGTTACCCTACGAGCAGTACTTC; CDR3: CASSLLPYEQYF
D: -; V: TRBV28; size: -; J: TRBJ1-2; DNA: TGTGCCAGCTTATCCTTGGCTTGGGAAGGCTACACCTTC; CDR3: CASLSLAWEGYTF
D: -; V: TRBV3-1/TRBV3-2; size: -; J: TRBJ1-2; DNA: TGTGCCAGCAGCCCTCTGGACCTAAGCTATGGCTACACCTTC; CDR3: CASSPLDLSYGYTF
D: -; V: TRBV6-5; size: -; J: TRBJ1-6; DNA: TGTGCCAGCAACTATAATTCACCCCTCCACTTT; CDR3: CASNYNSPLHF
D: -; V: TRBV6-1; size: few; J: TRBJ1-2; DNA: TGTGCCAGCAGTGAATTTCCGGGACGATTCTATGGCTACACCTTC; CDR3: CASSEFPGRFYGYTF
D: -; V: TRBV19; size: -; J: TRBJ1-1; DNA: TGTGCCAGTAGTATGGCCAGAGGGACTGAAGCTTTCTTT; CDR3: CASSMARGTEAFF
D: -; V: TRBV28; size: -; J: TRBJ1-2; DNA: TGTGCCAGCAGTTCCCCGGGGGGGGACTACACCTTC; CDR3: CASSSPGGDYTF
D: -; V: TRBV7-2; size: -; J: TRBJ1-5; DNA: TGTGCCAGCAGCTTAAGAGGAATGGGCAATCAGCCCCAGCATTTT; CDR3: CASSLRGMGNQPQHF
D: -; V: TRBV5-6; size: -; J: TRBJ1-5; DNA: TGTGCCAGCAGCTTGGCTAGCAATCAGCCCCAGCATTTT; CDR3: CASSLASNQPQHF
D: -; V: TRBV6-2/TRBV6-3; size: -; J: TRBJ2-2; DNA: TGTGCCAGCAGTCCGCCACACGACACCGGGGAGCTGTTTTTT; CDR3: CASSPPHDTGELFF
D: -; V: TRBV5-1; size: -; J: TRBJ1-1; DNA: TGCGCCAGCAGCTTGGATTTTGAGGGCTACACTGAAGCTTTCTTT; CDR3: CASSLDFEGYTEAFF
D: -; V: TRBV9; size: -; J: TRBJ2-1; DNA: TGTGCCAGCAGCGTAGAAGGGGGAGACTACAATGAGCAGTTCTTC; CDR3: CASSVEGGDYNEQFF
D: -; V: TRBV3-1/TRBV3-2; size: -; J: TRBJ2-3; DNA: TGTGCCAGCAGCCCCAATAGGAGGGGAAGGTTCCATAGCACAGATACGCAGTATTTT; CDR3: CASSPNRRGRFHSTDTQYF
D: -; V: TRBV5-1; size: -; J: TRBJ2-7; DNA: TGCGCCAGCGCGGGACTTCCTAGGGGTGAGCAGTACTTC; CDR3: CASAGLPRGEQYF